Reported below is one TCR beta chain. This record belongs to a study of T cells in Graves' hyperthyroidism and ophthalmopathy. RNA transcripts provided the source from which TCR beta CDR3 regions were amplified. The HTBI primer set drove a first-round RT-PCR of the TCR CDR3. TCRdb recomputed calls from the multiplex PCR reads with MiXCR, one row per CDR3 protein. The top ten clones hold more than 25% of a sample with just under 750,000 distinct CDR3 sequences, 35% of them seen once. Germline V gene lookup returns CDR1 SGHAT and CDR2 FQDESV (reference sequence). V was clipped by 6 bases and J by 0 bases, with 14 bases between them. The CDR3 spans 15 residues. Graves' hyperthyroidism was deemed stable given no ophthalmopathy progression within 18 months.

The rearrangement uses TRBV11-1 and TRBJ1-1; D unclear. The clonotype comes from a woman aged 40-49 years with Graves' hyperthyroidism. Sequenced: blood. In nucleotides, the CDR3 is TGTGCCAGCAGGGATGGCAGAATGATGAACACTGAAGCTTTCTTT. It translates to CASRDGRMMNTEAFF.